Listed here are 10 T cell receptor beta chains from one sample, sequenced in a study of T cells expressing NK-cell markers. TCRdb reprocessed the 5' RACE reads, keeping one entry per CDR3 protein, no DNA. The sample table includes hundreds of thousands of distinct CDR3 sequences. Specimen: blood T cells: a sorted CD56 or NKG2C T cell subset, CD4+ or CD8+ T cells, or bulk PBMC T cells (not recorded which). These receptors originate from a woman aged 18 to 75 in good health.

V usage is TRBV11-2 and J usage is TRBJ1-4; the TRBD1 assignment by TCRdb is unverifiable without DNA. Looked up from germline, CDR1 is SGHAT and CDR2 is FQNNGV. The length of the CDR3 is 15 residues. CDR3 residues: CASSPRGRVSEKLFF.

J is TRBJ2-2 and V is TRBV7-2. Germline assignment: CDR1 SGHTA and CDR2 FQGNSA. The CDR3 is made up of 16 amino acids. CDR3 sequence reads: CASSLARGENTGELFF.

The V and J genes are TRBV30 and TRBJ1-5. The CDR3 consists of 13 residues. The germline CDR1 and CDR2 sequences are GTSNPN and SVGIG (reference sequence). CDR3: CAWTTASGQPQHF.

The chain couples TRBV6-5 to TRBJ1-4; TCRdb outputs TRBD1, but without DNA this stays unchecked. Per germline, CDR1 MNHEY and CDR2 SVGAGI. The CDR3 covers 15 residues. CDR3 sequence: CASSYQGGGLEKLFF.

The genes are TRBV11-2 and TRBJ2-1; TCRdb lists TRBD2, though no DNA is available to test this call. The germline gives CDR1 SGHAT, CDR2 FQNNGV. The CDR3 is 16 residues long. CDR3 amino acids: CASSSGERGSYNEQFF.

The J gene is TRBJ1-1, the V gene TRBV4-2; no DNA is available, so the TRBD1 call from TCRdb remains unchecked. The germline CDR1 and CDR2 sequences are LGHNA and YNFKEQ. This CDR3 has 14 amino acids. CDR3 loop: CASSQADRELVAFF.

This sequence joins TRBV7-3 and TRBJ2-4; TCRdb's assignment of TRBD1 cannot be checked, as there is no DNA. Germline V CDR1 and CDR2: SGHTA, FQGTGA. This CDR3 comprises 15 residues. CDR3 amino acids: CASSLSPGDKNIQYF.

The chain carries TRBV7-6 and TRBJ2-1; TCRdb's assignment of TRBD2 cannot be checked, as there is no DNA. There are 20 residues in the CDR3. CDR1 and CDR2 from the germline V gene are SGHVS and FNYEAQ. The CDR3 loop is CASSYLPGLARREVYNEQFF. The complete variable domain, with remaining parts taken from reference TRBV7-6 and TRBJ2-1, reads GAGVSQSPRYKVTKRGQDVALRCDPISGHVSLYWYRQALGQGPEFLTYFNYEAQQDKSGLPNDRFSAERPEGSISTLTIQRTEQRDSAMYRCASSYLPGLARREVYNEQFFGPGTRLTVL.

CDR3 sequence reads: CSSSGATGANVLTF. The chain employs TRBV20-1 and TRBJ2-6; the TCRdb call, TRBD1, lacks DNA for checking. This CDR3 has 14 residues. CDR1 and CDR2 (germline): DFQATT, SNEGSKA (reference sequence).

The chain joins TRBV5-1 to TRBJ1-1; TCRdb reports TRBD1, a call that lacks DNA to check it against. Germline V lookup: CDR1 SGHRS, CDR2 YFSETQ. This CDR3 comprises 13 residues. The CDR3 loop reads CASRIGQNTEAFF. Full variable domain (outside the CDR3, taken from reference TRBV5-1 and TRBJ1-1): KAGVTQTPRYLIKTRGQQVTLSCSPISGHRSVSWYQQTPGQGLQFLFEYFSETQRNKGNFPGRFSGRQFSNSRSEMNVSTLELGDSALYLCASRIGQNTEAFFGQGTRLTVV.